Listed below are T cell receptor beta chains from one sample, sequenced in a study of regulatory T cells in long-lasting Graves disease. TCRdb re-called the multiplex PCR reads through MiXCR, storing one row per CDR3 protein. In the table there are 450,000 to 600,000 distinct CDR3 sequences, about 16% of which are singletons. The sample also formed part of further work on T cells in Graves' hyperthyroidism and ophthalmopathy.

The specimen was peripheral blood mononuclear cells (PBMCs), collected at new diagnosis, from a patient treated with antithyroid drugs. Receptors were obtained from a man in his forties or fifties with Graves disease. CDR3s include the opening cysteine and the closing phenylalanine or tryptophan. A D gene is named only where the DNA matches it firmly. Some rows mark clone size as missing; the rest say once, few, many or name a class of expanded clone.

d_gene	v_gene	abundance	len	j_gene	CDR3nt	CDR3aa
NA	TRBV2	many	14	TRBJ1-5	TGTGCCAGCAGTGATGTGGCAGTCGGCCAGCCCCAGCATTTT	CASSDVAVGQPQHF
NA	TRBV3-1	few	13	TRBJ1-1	TGTGCCAGCAGCGCTCCCCAGAACGCTGAAGCTCTCTTT	CASSAPQNAEALF
TRBD2	TRBV30	many	15	TRBJ2-5	TGTGCCTGGAGTCCCGGGACTAGCGGGAGAGAGACCCAGTACTTC	CAWSPGTSGRETQYF
NA	TRBV18	NA	14	TRBJ2-1	TGTGCCAGCTCACTTTCAAGTTCCCACAATGAGCAGTTCTTC	CASSLSSSHNEQFF
TRBD2	TRBV27	many	15	TRBJ2-6	TGTGCCAGCAGTTCTGGGGGGGACGGGGCCAACGTCCTGACTTTC	CASSSGGDGANVLTF
TRBD1	TRBV5-1	NA	17	TRBJ1-1	TGCGCCAGCAGCTTGAATGGACAGGGGGCGATGAACACTGAAGCTTTCTTT	CASSLNGQGAMNTEAFF
NA	TRBV4-1	many	15	TRBJ2-3	TGCGCCAGCAGCCTTAGGACTACCTCCGGAGATACGCAGTATTTT	CASSLRTTSGDTQYF
NA	TRBV7-2	many	13	TRBJ2-7	TGTGCCAGTATAGGCAGGGCCTCCTACGAGCAGTACTTC	CASIGRASYEQYF
TRBD2	TRBV5-1	many	14	TRBJ2-7	TGCGCCAGCAGCTTGGGACTAGCCCCCTACGAGCAGTACTTC	CASSLGLAPYEQYF
TRBD1	TRBV7-9	many	15	TRBJ2-5	TGTGCCAGCAGCTCGACCAGGGGGCAACAAGAGACCCAGTACTTC	CASSSTRGQQETQYF
NA	TRBV28	NA	15	TRBJ1-1	TGTGCCAGCAGACCCCGGGTAGGGATGAACACTGAAGCTTTCTTT	CASRPRVGMNTEAFF
NA	TRBV7-8	many	15	TRBJ2-7	TGTGCCAGCAGCTTACAAAGACAACCATCCCACGAGCAGTACTTC	CASSLQRQPSHEQYF
NA	TRBV28	many	14	TRBJ1-1	TGTGCCAGCAGTTTCTATGCGGGGAACACTGAAGCTTTCTTT	CASSFYAGNTEAFF
NA	TRBV19	few	14	TRBJ2-3	TGTGCCAGTAGTCCGCAGGGGAACACAGATACGCAGTATTTT	CASSPQGNTDTQYF
TRBD2	TRBV5-8	NA	15	TRBJ2-1	TGTGCCAGGGGACTAGCGGGAGCGTCCTGGAATGAGCAGTTCTTC	CARGLAGASWNEQFF
NA	TRBV30	many	14	TRBJ1-5	TGTGCCTGGAGTGTAGGAATGAGCAATCAGCCCCAGCATTTT	CAWSVGMSNQPQHF
TRBD2	TRBV11-3	many	14	TRBJ2-1	TGTGCCAGCGGAACTAGCGGGAGGGCCAGTGAGCAGTTCTTC	CASGTSGRASEQFF
NA	TRBV6-1	many	15	TRBJ2-1	TGTGCCAGCACCAATAACGTGGGGGGGGCCAATGAGCAGTTCTTC	CASTNNVGGANEQFF
NA	TRBV30	NA	13	TRBJ2-5	TGTGCCTGGAGTGACAAAATTGGAGAGACCCAGTACTTC	CAWSDKIGETQYF
NA	TRBV6-1	many	16	TRBJ1-2	TGTGCCAGCAGTCATTTGTCGGGGGTGACTAACTATGGCTACACCTTC	CASSHLSGVTNYGYTF
TRBD2	TRBV20-1	NA	15	TRBJ2-3	TGCAGTGCCCCGACTAGCGGCCAAGTGACAGATACGCAGTATTTT	CSAPTSGQVTDTQYF
NA	TRBV28	many	13	TRBJ1-3	TGTGCCAGCAAAACCCGTCAGGGAAACACCATATATTTT	CASKTRQGNTIYF
TRBD2	TRBV24-1	many	17	TRBJ2-1	TGTGCCACCAGTGATCCAACTAGCGGGGTCTCCTACAATGAGCAGTTCTTC	CATSDPTSGVSYNEQFF
NA	TRBV18	many	13	TRBJ2-3	TGTGCCAGCTCAACGCGGGTTACAGATACGCAGTATTTT	CASSTRVTDTQYF
TRBD1	TRBV6-5	few	16	TRBJ2-1	TGTGCCAGCAGTTACTCGACGAAGGCAGGGGGCCGTGAGCAGTTCTTC	CASSYSTKAGGREQFF
NA	TRBV7-3	NA	17	TRBJ1-5	TGTGCCAGCAGCCATCCCGGTGGTGAGGGTTCCAATCAGCCCCAGCATTTT	CASSHPGGEGSNQPQHF
NA	TRBV4-1	few	15	TRBJ1-5	TGCGCCAGCAGCCATATGCCAGGGTCCAATCAGCCCCAGCATTTT	CASSHMPGSNQPQHF
NA	TRBV30	few	13	TRBJ1-1	TGTGCCTGGAGGGGGGGGCCGAACACTGAAGCTTTCTTT	CAWRGGPNTEAFF
TRBD1	TRBV5-1	many	18	TRBJ2-6	TGCGCCAGCTGTCGGGACAGGGGACGGAAGGCTGGGGCCAACGTCCTGACTTTC	CASCRDRGRKAGANVLTF
TRBD1	TRBV6-1	many	14	TRBJ1-5	TGTGCCAGCAGTGCGGGACAGGGCAATCAGCCCCAGCATTTT	CASSAGQGNQPQHF
NA	TRBV27	NA	19	TRBJ1-3	TGTGCCAGCAGTCCCACCCCTACAGGGCGTTGGGGTGCTGGAAACACCATATATTTT	CASSPTPTGRWGAGNTIYF
NA	TRBV9	NA	13	TRBJ2-3	TGTGCCAGCAACCAACTAGGCACAGATACGCAGTATTTT	CASNQLGTDTQYF
NA	TRBV6-2/TRBV6-3	NA	17	TRBJ2-5	TGTGCCAGCAGTTACCCGGTCAGGGGAAGTGGGGAAGAGACCCAGTACTTC	CASSYPVRGSGEETQYF
TRBD2	TRBV11-3	many	16	TRBJ2-2	TGTGCCAGCAGCTTAGATTTGGCTAGCGGGACCGGGGAGCTGTTTTTT	CASSLDLASGTGELFF
NA	TRBV27	many	14	TRBJ2-7	TGTGCCAGCAGTTTAGGGAGGTACGGCTACGAGCAGTACTTC	CASSLGRYGYEQYF
TRBD2	TRBV28	many	15	TRBJ2-1	TGTGCCAGCAGTTCGGGGGGTAACTCCTACAATGAGCAGTTCTTC	CASSSGGNSYNEQFF
NA	TRBV27	once	10	TRBJ2-5	TGTGCCGTGGGGGAAAAGACCCAGTACTTC	CAVGEKTQYF
NA	TRBV2	many	13	TRBJ2-5	TGTGCCAGCAGCGGTCGGGGCCAAGAGACCCAGTACTTC	CASSGRGQETQYF
NA	TRBV15	NA	13	TRBJ1-5	TGTGCCACCAGCACCGGGACCAATCAGCCCCAGCATTTT	CATSTGTNQPQHF
NA	TRBV12-3/TRBV12-4	NA	13	TRBJ1-1	TGTGCCAGTCTGGGGGGCGGGAACACTGAAGCTTTCTTT	CASLGGGNTEAFF
NA	TRBV20-1	NA	15	TRBJ2-2	TGCAGTGCTAATTCTCGGCAGGCGCACACCGGGGAGCTGTTTTTT	CSANSRQAHTGELFF
NA	TRBV19	few	14	TRBJ1-1	TGTGCCAGTTCCCGGGGGGAGGATTACACTGAAGCTTTCTTT	CASSRGEDYTEAFF
TRBD1	TRBV5-1	many	15	TRBJ2-1	TGCGCCAGCAGCGTTGACAGGGGGAAACACAATGAGCAGTTCTTC	CASSVDRGKHNEQFF
NA	TRBV2	many	13	TRBJ1-1	TGTGCCAGCATCGGGGTCGGTGGGACTGAAGCTTTCTTT	CASIGVGGTEAFF
TRBD2	TRBV20-1	NA	18	TRBJ2-1	TGCAGTGCTTTCCCCCCATCCGGGACTAGCGGGAGAATGAATGAGCAGTTCTTC	CSAFPPSGTSGRMNEQFF
TRBD2	TRBV20-1	many	15	TRBJ2-1	TGCAGTGCCACCGTGGGCAGCGGGAGGAACAATGAGCAGTTCTTC	CSATVGSGRNNEQFF
NA	TRBV28	many	13	TRBJ1-2	TGTGCCAGCAGTCATGAACAGAGATCTGGCTACACCTTC	CASSHEQRSGYTF
TRBD2	TRBV5-1	many	18	TRBJ2-2	TGCGCCAGCAGCTCGCCCCGAACTAGCGGGAGGGTCAGCGGGGAGCTGTTTTTT	CASSSPRTSGRVSGELFF
NA	TRBV11-3	many	13	TRBJ1-2	TGTGCCAGCAGCTTAGAAGAGGAGTATGGCTACACCTTC	CASSLEEEYGYTF
NA	TRBV10-3	few	11	TRBJ2-1	TGTGCCATCGGTAGGAGCGGTGAGCAGTTCTTC	CAIGRSGEQFF
NA	TRBV6-1	few	14	TRBJ2-2	TGTGCCAGCTTTGAGGGAGTCAACACCGGGGAGCTGTTTTTT	CASFEGVNTGELFF